Following are 28 T cell receptor beta chains from one sample sequenced in a study of neurological immune-mediated disorders. TCRdb passed the 5' RACE reads through MiXCR, listing each CDR3 protein once. The sample holds fewer than 40,000 distinct CDR3 sequences, over 3.5% seen once. The specimen sequenced was CD4+ T cells from blood. The source of these receptors is a woman in her forties in good health.

This clonotype was observed many times. The chain couples TRBV5-1 to TRBJ2-5; 9 bases fit TRBD1. The germline V gene encodes CDR1 SGHRS and CDR2 YFSETQ. V dropped 4 bases and J dropped 5; count of bases not matched to a gene: 9. The CDR3 covers 15 residues. The CDR3 DNA reads as TGCGCCAGCAGCCCAGCACAGGGGGCTGTGGAGACCCAGTACTTC. Protein product: CASSPAQGAVETQYF.

By its share, this clonotype is medium-sized. The J gene is TRBJ1-5, the V gene TRBV20-1; possibly TRBD1 for D (5 bases). V was pared by 1 base and J by 2 bases, with 9 bases between. CDR1 and CDR2 from the germline V gene are DFQATT and SNEGSKA (reference sequence). The CDR3 is 14 amino acids. The CDR3 coding sequence is TGCAGTGCTAGAGTGGGGGGTGGCAATCAGCCCCAGCATTTT. Its translation: CSARVGGGNQPQHF.

In this sample, this clonotype turned up many times. This chain joins TRBV7-9 and TRBJ2-5; 7 bases match TRBD1. The CDR3 consists of 17 residues. V was pared by 5 bases and J by 2 bases, with 14 bases of the junction left unmatched. Looked up from germline, CDR1 is SEHNR and CDR2 is FQNEAQ (reference sequence). The CDR3 region has the DNA TGTGCCAGCAGCCTCGGCACGACAGGGCTTAGGCAAGAGACCCAGTACTTC. Protein product: CASSLGTTGLRQETQYF.

The V and J genes are TRBV20-1 and TRBJ2-1, with 8 bases fitting TRBD2. The CDR3 has 15 residues. The trim removed 0 bases at V and 9 bases at J, leaving 10 bases unmatched. The germline V gene encodes CDR1 DFQATT and CDR2 SNEGSKA (reference sequence). The CDR3 spells CSARDFRGGLGEQFF. CDR3 bases: TGCAGTGCTAGAGATTTCCGGGGGGGCTTGGGTGAGCAGTTCTTC.

In this sample, this clonotype turned up many times. Here the CDR3 reads CSALPETGTDTQYF. The CDR3 DNA reads TGCAGTGCTCTACCCGAGACAGGGACAGATACGCAGTATTTT. The chain couples TRBV20-1 to TRBJ2-3; 7 bases map to TRBD1. CDR1 is DFQATT, CDR2 SNEGSKA, per germline (reference sequence). V gave up 5 bases and J gave up 3 bases; unmatched junction bases: 8. The CDR3 is made up of 14 amino acids.

This clonotype was seen at least ten times. The chain links TRBV20-1 to TRBJ2-1; possible D gene TRBD2, 5 bases. Germline CDR1 reads DFQATT; CDR2 reads SNEGSKA (reference sequence). The CDR3 is 14 amino acids. Trimming pared 1 base from V and 4 bases from J, leaving 11 bases between. For the CDR3, the DNA is TGCAGTGCTAGAGCGACTATGGGTTACAATGAGCAGTTCTTC. This codes for CSARATMGYNEQFF.

This clonotype was detected many times. V is TRBV5-1 and J is TRBJ1-1, with D tentatively TRBD1 (6 bases). This CDR3 spans 14 amino acids. CDR1 and CDR2 from the germline V gene are SGHRS and YFSETQ. V shed 4 bases and J shed 4 bases, with 14 bases lying between them. The CDR3 loop is CASSQVQGGTEAFF. The DNA for the CDR3 is TGCGCCAGCAGCCAAGTACAGGGAGGCACTGAAGCTTTCTTT.

This rearrangement joins TRBV9 to TRBJ2-7, with TRBD2 as a possible D gene (6 bases). The CDR3 runs to 17 residues. The germline V and J ends were trimmed by 0 bases and 2 bases, with 18 bases remaining between them. Germline V gene data show CDR1 as SGDLS and CDR2 as YYNGEE. CDR3 DNA sequence: TGTGCCAGCAGCGTAGGGATAGGAGGGAGGCTTCCCTACGAGCAGTACTTC. Residues: CASSVGIGGRLPYEQYF.

This clonotype was seen at least ten times. The CDR3 here is CASSLRDRTEAFF. The CDR3, as DNA: TGTGCCAGCAGTTTGCGGGATAGGACTGAAGCTTTCTTT. The chain combines TRBV6-6 with TRBJ1-1; no reliable D call. Trimming pared 4 bases from V and 5 bases from J, leaving 11 bases between. In germline, CDR1 is MNHNY, CDR2 SVGAGI (reference sequence). There are 13 residues in the CDR3.

This clonotype was observed at least ten times. V gene TRBV18 combines with J gene TRBJ2-3, with TRBD1 matching over 8 bases. From germline, CDR1 is KGHSH and CDR2 LQKENI. This CDR3 is 17 amino acids long. Trimming cost V 3 bases and J 3 bases; bases outside gene matches: 11. The CDR3 DNA sequence: TGTGCCAGCTCACCCCTCCCTGGACAGGGTGGGACAGATACGCAGTATTTT. This gives the protein CASSPLPGQGGTDTQYF.

This clonotype was seen repeatedly, ten times or more. This chain joins TRBV5-1 and TRBJ2-5, with D perhaps TRBD2 (7 bases). The length of the CDR3 is 15 residues. CDR1 is SGHRS and CDR2 is YFSETQ in the germline V gene. The V end lost 0 bases, the J end lost 1 base, and 10 bases lay between the germline ends. The CDR3 sequence: CASSLVGGPQETQYF. The CDR3 DNA reads as TGCGCCAGCAGCTTGGTGGGGGGGCCCCAAGAGACCCAGTACTTC.

This clonotype was counted ten times or more. This chain connects TRBV19 to TRBJ1-5, with TRBD1 matching 7 bases. This CDR3 is built from 12 residues. The ends lost 10 bases at V and 6 bases at J; junction bases unmatched: 6. CDR1 and CDR2 (germline): LNHDA, SQIVND (reference sequence). This chain's CDR3 is CATENRGQPQHF. The DNA of the CDR3 is TGTGCCACCGAGAACAGGGGTCAGCCCCAGCATTTT.

This clonotype was seen many times. The chain couples TRBV6-6 to TRBJ1-4, with 7 bases fitting TRBD1. Germline V gene sequence: CDR1 MNHNY, CDR2 SVGAGI (reference sequence). V was clipped by 0 bases and J by 2 bases; unmatched bases: 6. The CDR3 has 17 amino acids. CDR3 in amino acids: CASSYSGPGQTNEKLFF. The CDR3 bases are TGTGCCAGCAGTTACTCCGGTCCGGGACAGACTAATGAAAAACTGTTTTTT.

This clonotype was picked up many times. This rearrangement joins TRBV7-8 to TRBJ2-1; TRBD2 agrees at 7 bases. V shed 6 bases, J shed 4 bases, and the junction held 9 bases outside the gene matches. This CDR3 region has 15 residues. Germline CDR1 is SGHVS and CDR2 is FQNEAQ. CDR3 residues: CASSPGGGMYNEQFF. In nucleotides, the CDR3 is TGTGCCAGCAGTCCCGGGGGAGGGATGTACAATGAGCAGTTCTTC. The entire variable domain, with the rest obtained from reference TRBV7-8 and TRBJ2-1, is as follows: GAGVSQSPRYKVAKRGQDVALRCDPISGHVSLFWYQQALGQGPEFLTYFQNEAQLDKSGLPSDRFFAERPEGSVSTLKIQRTQQEDSAVYLCASSPGGGMYNEQFFGPGTRLTVL.

Many counts were recorded for this clonotype. V gene TRBV11-2 combines with J gene TRBJ2-3, with 7 positions matching TRBD2. The CDR3 is made up of 15 amino acids. The ends lost 1 base at V and 2 bases at J; junction bases unmatched: 3. In germline, CDR1 is SGHAT, CDR2 FQNNGV. CDR3 sequence (DNA): TGTGCCAGCAGCTTAGGAGCGGGATCCACAGATACGCAGTATTTT. This codes for CASSLGAGSTDTQYF.

This clonotype was detected ten times or more. The rearrangement uses TRBV14 and TRBJ2-1, with 11 bases aligning to TRBD2. V dropped 2 bases and J dropped 7; count of bases not matched to a gene: 10. The germline gives CDR1 SGHDN, CDR2 FVKESK. The CDR3 extends over 17 amino acids. CDR3 in DNA: TGTGCCAGCAGCCAAATAAGACCGGGACTAGCGGTAAATGAGCAGTTCTTC. Amino acids: CASSQIRPGLAVNEQFF.

Ten or more counts support this clonotype. J is TRBJ1-5 and V is TRBV7-2; a possible D gene is TRBD1 (5 bases). V was trimmed by 6 bases and J by 6 bases, leaving 24 bases between them. CDR3 length: 17 residues. CDR1 is SGHTA, CDR2 FQGNSA, per germline. The chain's CDR3 is CASRPWGSSRVVQPQHF. The CDR3 nucleotides are TGTGCCAGCAGGCCTTGGGGTAGCTCCAGGGTGGTTCAGCCCCAGCATTTT.

This clonotype occurred many times. The V and J genes are TRBV12-3 or TRBV12-4 and TRBJ2-7; tentatively, D is TRBD1 or TRBD2 (5 bases each). This CDR3 has 14 amino acids. V lost 6 bases and J lost 4, with 16 bases in between. CDR3 nucleotide sequence: TGTGCCAGCAGGAACCCGGGACGGTCATACGAGCAGTACTTC. This sequence encodes CASRNPGRSYEQYF.

At least ten counts were recorded for this clonotype. The rearrangement links TRBV5-5 to TRBJ2-1; perhaps TRBD2 as D (6 bases). This CDR3 region has 16 residues. Germline V CDR1 and CDR2: SGHKS, YYEKEE (reference sequence). Trimming stripped 3 bases from V and 4 bases from J, with 17 bases between. This CDR3 reads CASSYGGRWGYNEQFF. The CDR3 DNA sequence: TGTGCCAGCAGCTACGGGGGAAGGTGGGGATACAATGAGCAGTTCTTC.

There are many counts of this clonotype. The rearrangement joins TRBV5-1 to TRBJ2-5; possibly TRBD2 for D (5 bases). CDR1 is SGHRS and CDR2 is YFSETQ in the germline V gene. The CDR3 has 13 amino acids. V was clipped by 4 bases and J by 4 bases, with 11 bases between them. Here the CDR3 reads CASSTQLGETQYF. The CDR3 DNA reads TGCGCCAGCAGCACTCAACTAGGAGAGACCCAGTACTTC.

This clonotype was observed many times. The chain combines TRBV12-3 or TRBV12-4 with TRBJ2-6; D ambiguous. The CDR3 contains 14 residues. The V end was cut by 8 bases, the J end by 3 bases, with 11 bases between. The CDR3 sequence: CASCRGLGANVLTF. CDR3 DNA sequence: TGTGCCAGCTGTCGTGGCCTTGGGGCCAACGTCCTGACTTTC.

This clonotype was counted ten times or more. The chain has TRBV20-1 and TRBJ2-3; weak D call: TRBD1 (5 bases). The CDR3 totals 14 residues. Germline CDR1 and CDR2: DFQATT and SNEGSKA (reference sequence). V was trimmed by 1 base and J by 7 bases, leaving 15 bases between them. CDR3 amino acids: CSARAPGKSNTQYF. The CDR3, as DNA: TGCAGTGCTAGAGCCCCAGGGAAATCAAATACGCAGTATTTT.

DNA of the CDR3: TGCGCCAGCAGCCTGACTAGCGGGGGCTACGAGCAGTACTTC. Encoded protein: CASSLTSGGYEQYF. The gene calls are TRBV5-1 and TRBJ2-7, with 12 bases aligning to TRBD2. This CDR3 has 14 amino acids. The germline V gene encodes CDR1 SGHRS and CDR2 YFSETQ. The V and J ends lost 4 bases and 3 bases, in that order; junction bases with no gene match: 2.

Ten or more counts support this clonotype. In nucleotides, the CDR3 is TGTGCCAGCACCCACAGTTTCCGCGACAATGAGCAGTTCTTC. As protein: CASTHSFRDNEQFF. This chain connects TRBV11-2 to TRBJ2-1; D is unclear. The CDR3 loop spans 14 amino acids. The germline V gene encodes CDR1 SGHAT and CDR2 FQNNGV. Trimming took 7 bases from V and 5 from J, leaving 15 bases between them.

This clonotype was picked up many times. This chain joins TRBV5-1 and TRBJ1-4, with TRBD1 as a possible D gene (5 bases). Trimming pared 5 bases from V and 6 bases from J, leaving 20 bases between. The germline gives CDR1 SGHRS, CDR2 YFSETQ. The CDR3 consists of 16 residues. CDR3 protein: CASSADWGRVDEKLFF. In DNA form, the CDR3 reads TGCGCCAGCAGTGCCGACTGGGGCAGGGTTGATGAAAAACTGTTTTTT.

This clonotype was counted ten times or more. V is TRBV7-2 and J is TRBJ2-7, with D possibly TRBD2 on 7 matching bases. With 2 bases removed from V and 3 bases from J, the gap between germline ends came to 14 bases. The CDR3 has 15 residues. Germline loops: CDR1 SGHTA, CDR2 FQGNSA. In DNA form, the CDR3 reads TGTGCCAGCAGCTTACGCGGGGGCCAAGACTACGAGCAGTACTTC. Translating gives CASSLRGGQDYEQYF. Complete variable domain (other parts from reference TRBV7-2 and TRBJ2-7): GAGVSQSPSNKVTEKGKDVELRCDPISGHTALYWYRQSLGQGLEFLIYFQGNSAPDKSGLPSDRFSAERTGGSVSTLTIQRTQQEDSAVYLCASSLRGGQDYEQYFGPGTRLTVT.

Ten or more counts support this clonotype. The chain carries TRBV15 and TRBJ1-2; D is ambiguous. Trimming shortened V by 5 bases and J by 8 bases, and 21 bases separated the two germline ends. This CDR3 contains 15 residues. Per germline, CDR1 LNHNV and CDR2 YYDKDF (reference sequence). The CDR3 region has the DNA TGTGCCACCAGCGCGGGAGGCCGCCTCTTATCGGGCTACACCTTC. It translates to CATSAGGRLLSGYTF.

This clonotype was observed at least ten times. V gene TRBV20-1 combines with J gene TRBJ2-7; tentatively, D is TRBD2 (6 bases). CDR1 and CDR2 from the germline V gene are DFQATT and SNEGSKA (reference sequence). Trimming cost V 5 bases and J 4 bases, with 12 bases left between them. The CDR3 contains 12 residues. In DNA form, the CDR3 reads TGCAGTGCTTCATTGCGGGGTTACGAGCAGTACTTC. Translated: CSASLRGYEQYF.